This T cell receptor beta chain was recovered during a study of T cell changes during pregnancy in multiple sclerosis (dated by TCRdb to about 2019). Broadly, across the study: The study looked at changes in the T cell repertoire across pregnancy in women with multiple sclerosis.

Sequences MNHNS (CDR1) and SASEGT (CDR2) are obtained from the germline V gene. The CDR3, from cysteine to phenylalanine, totals 15 residues. Just the 45-base CDR3 DNA is kept, in frame starting at base 1. Relative to germline, V is missing 1 base and J is missing 2 bases, with 3 bases of the junction outside any gene match. A note on this clone: Its antigen remains undetermined. One base away there is no much larger clone; base qualities are not given.

Libraries were built with the immunoSEQ multiplex PCR assay. This immuneACCESS table, as held by TCRdb, lists in-frame sequences with V and J called but not all clones. Of the missing ones, under half trace to an unresolved V gene in checked studies; the others have no known cause. In all, the sample holds some 71,000 clones, and about nine tenths of those were seen once. 1.4% of the sample lies in the top ten. Material: peripheral blood, obtained in the third trimester of pregnancy. The receptor comes from a female donor with multiple sclerosis, enrolled in a pregnancy study. The chain couples TRBV6-1 to TRBJ2-7; 9 nucleotides in the junction match TRBD2. The CDR3 reads CASSEEVAGAYEQYF. The DNA is as follows: TGTGCCAGCAGTGAAGAGGTAGCGGGGGCCTACGAGCAGTACTTC.